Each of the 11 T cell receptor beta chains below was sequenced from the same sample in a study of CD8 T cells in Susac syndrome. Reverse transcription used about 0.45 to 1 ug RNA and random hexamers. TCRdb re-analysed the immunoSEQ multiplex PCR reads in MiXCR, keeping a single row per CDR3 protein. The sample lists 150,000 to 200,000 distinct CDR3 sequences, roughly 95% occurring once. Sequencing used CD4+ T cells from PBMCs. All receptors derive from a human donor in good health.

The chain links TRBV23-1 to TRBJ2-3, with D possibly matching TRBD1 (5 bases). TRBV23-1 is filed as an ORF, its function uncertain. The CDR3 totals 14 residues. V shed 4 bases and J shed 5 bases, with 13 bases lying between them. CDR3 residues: CASSLPGPLDTQYF. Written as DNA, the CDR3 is TGCGCCAGCAGTCTCCCAGGGCCCTTAGATACGCAGTATTTT.

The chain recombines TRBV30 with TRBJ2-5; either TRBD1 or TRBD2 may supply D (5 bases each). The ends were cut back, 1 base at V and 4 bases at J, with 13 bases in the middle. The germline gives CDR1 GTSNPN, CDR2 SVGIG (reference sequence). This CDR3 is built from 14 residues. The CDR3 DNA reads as TGTGCCTGGAGTGCCGGGGACCACAGAGAGACCCAGTACTTC. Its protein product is CAWSAGDHRETQYF.

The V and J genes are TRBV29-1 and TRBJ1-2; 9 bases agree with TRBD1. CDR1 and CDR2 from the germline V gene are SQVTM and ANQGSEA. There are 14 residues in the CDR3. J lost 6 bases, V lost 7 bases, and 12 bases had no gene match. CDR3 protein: CSAFGGQGIDGYTF. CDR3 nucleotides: TGCAGCGCCTTTGGGGGACAGGGCATCGATGGCTACACCTTC.

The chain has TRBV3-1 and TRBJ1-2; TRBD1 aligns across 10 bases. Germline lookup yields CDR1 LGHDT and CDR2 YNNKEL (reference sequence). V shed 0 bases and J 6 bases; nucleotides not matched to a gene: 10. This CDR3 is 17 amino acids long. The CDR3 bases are TGTGCCAGCAGCCAAGATCTGGGGACAGGGGCGAGACATGGCTACACCTTC. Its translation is CASSQDLGTGARHGYTF.

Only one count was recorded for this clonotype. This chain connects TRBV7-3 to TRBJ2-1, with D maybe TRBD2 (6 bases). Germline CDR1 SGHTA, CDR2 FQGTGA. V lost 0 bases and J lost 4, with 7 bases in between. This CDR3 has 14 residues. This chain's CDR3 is CASSLTGRYNEQFF. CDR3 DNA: TGTGCCAGCAGCTTAACGGGGAGGTACAATGAGCAGTTCTTC.

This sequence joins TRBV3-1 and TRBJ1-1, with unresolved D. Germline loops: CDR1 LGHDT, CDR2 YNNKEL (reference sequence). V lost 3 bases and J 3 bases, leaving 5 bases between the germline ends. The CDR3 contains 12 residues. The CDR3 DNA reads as TGTGCCAGCAGCCATTTCGACACTGAAGCTTTCTTT. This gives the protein CASSHFDTEAFF.

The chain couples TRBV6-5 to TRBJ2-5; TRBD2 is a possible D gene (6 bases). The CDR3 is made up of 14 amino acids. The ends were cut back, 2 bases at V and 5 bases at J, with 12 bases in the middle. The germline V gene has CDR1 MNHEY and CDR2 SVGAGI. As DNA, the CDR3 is TGTGCCAGCAGTTACGAGGAGGGCGGCGAGACCCAGTACTTC. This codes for CASSYEEGGETQYF.

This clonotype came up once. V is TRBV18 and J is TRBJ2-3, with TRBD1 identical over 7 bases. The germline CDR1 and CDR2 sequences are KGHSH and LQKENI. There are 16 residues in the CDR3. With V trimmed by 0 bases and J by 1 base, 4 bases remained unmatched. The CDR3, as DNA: TGTGCCAGCTCACCACCACAGGGGAAAGGCACAGATACGCAGTATTTT. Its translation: CASSPPQGKGTDTQYF. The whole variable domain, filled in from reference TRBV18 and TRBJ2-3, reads NAGVMQNPRHLVRRRGQEARLRCSPMKGHSHVYWYRQLPEEGLKFMVYLQKENIIDESGMPKERFSAEFPKEGPSILRIQQVVRGDSAAYFCASSPPQGKGTDTQYFGPGTRLTVL.

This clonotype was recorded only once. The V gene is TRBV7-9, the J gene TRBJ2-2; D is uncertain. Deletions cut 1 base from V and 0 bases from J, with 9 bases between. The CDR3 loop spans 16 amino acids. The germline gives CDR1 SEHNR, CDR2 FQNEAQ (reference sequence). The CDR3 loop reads CASSLVAITNTGELFF. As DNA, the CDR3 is TGTGCCAGCAGCTTAGTAGCAATTACGAACACCGGGGAGCTGTTTTTT.

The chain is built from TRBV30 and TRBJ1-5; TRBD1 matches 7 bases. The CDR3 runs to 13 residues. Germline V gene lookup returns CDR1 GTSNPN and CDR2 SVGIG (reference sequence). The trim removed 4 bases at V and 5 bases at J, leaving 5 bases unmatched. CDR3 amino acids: CAWTGDSDQPQHF. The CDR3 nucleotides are TGTGCCTGGACAGGGGACAGCGATCAGCCCCAGCATTTT. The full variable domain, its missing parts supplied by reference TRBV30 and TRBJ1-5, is SQTIHQWPATLVQPVGSPLSLECTVEGTSNPNLYWYRQAAGRGLQLLFYSVGIGQISSEVPQNLSASRPQDRQFILSSKKLLLSDSGFYLCAWTGDSDQPQHFGDGTRLSIL.

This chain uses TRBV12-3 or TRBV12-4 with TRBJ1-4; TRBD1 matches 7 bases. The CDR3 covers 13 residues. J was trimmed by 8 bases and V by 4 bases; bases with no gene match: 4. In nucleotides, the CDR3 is TGTGCCAGCAGTTCCCGACAGGGAGAAAAACTGTTTTTT. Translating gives CASSSRQGEKLFF.